The sequence of this T cell receptor (beta chain) was determined in a study of control samples from healthy donors and cancer patients. Sequencing used immunoSEQ multiplex PCR; TCRdb keeps in-frame clones, though not all of them. The table shows fewer than 200,000 clones, with over 85% occurring only once. From germline, CDR1 is LGHNT and CDR2 FRNRAP. The CDR3 has 16 amino acids. Trimming took off 4 bases at V and 2 bases at J, with 14 bases between the two ends. The specimen sequenced was blood. This chain connects TRBV12-5 to TRBJ2-2; TRBD1 might be the D (6 bases). This receptor was obtained from a woman aged 60 to 75 in good health. CDR3 nucleotide sequence: TGTGCTAGTGGTTCGTCGGGACACGAAAACACCGGGGAGCTGTTTTTT. Amino acid sequence: CASGSSGHENTGELFF.